These 19 T cell receptor beta chains originate from one sample sequenced in a study of T-cell memory formation after mild COVID-19. TCRdb processed the 5' RACE reads anew with MiXCR; each CDR3 protein has one entry. Of about 390,000 distinct CDR3 sequences listed, 15% to 20% are singletons. Sequences were obtained from PBMCs or a T cell subset sorted from them (not recorded which). Receptor source: a man aged 18 to 29 who had mild COVID-19 (a few samples of this study predate the infection). Cell type and time point are not known.

This sequence joins TRBV6-5 and TRBJ2-1; D not resolved. V shed 0 bases and J shed 7 bases, with 7 bases lying between them. The CDR3 contains 13 residues. CDR1 and CDR2 (germline): MNHEY, SVGAGI. This chain's CDR3 is CASSYSSGNEQFF. CDR3 sequence (DNA): TGTGCCAGCAGTTACTCGTCTGGGAATGAGCAGTTCTTC.

The rearrangement uses TRBV6-2 or TRBV6-3 and TRBJ2-1, with TRBD2 identical over 12 bases. Germline CDR1 and CDR2: MNHEY and SVGEGT. The V gene end was trimmed by 4 bases and the J gene end by 6 bases; junction bases not matched to a gene: 13. This CDR3 contains 18 residues. The CDR3 sequence: CASSSQSQLAGGINEQFF. As DNA, the CDR3 is TGTGCCAGCAGTTCCCAATCCCAACTAGCGGGGGGTATCAATGAGCAGTTCTTC.

This clonotype was counted only a few times. The J gene is TRBJ2-7, the V gene TRBV20-1; 13 nucleotides align to TRBD2. The V and J ends lost 3 bases and 4 bases, in that order; junction bases with no gene match: 3. The CDR3 covers 14 residues. From germline, CDR1 is DFQATT and CDR2 SNEGSKA (reference sequence). This CDR3 reads CSASGTSGTYEQYV. CDR3 sequence (DNA): TGCAGTGCTAGTGGGACTAGCGGGACTTACGAGCAGTACGTC.

V gene TRBV4-3 combines with J gene TRBJ2-1, with D uncertain. CDR1 and CDR2 (germline): LGHNA, YSLEER. The V and J ends lost 0 bases and 0 bases respectively, with 9 bases between them. This CDR3 comprises 16 residues. The CDR3 coding sequence is TGCGCCAGCAGCCAAGAAGGGCACAGCTCCTACAATGAGCAGTTCTTC. Its protein product is CASSQEGHSSYNEQFF.

This clonotype was detected only a few times. This sequence joins TRBV5-6 and TRBJ1-2, with D maybe TRBD1 (5 bases). With 5 bases removed from V and 5 bases from J, the gap between germline ends came to 13 bases. The CDR3 loop spans 13 amino acids. Germline V CDR1 and CDR2: SGHDT, YYEEEE. The CDR3 loop reads CASSPRRGYGYTF. The DNA for the CDR3 is TGTGCCAGCAGTCCCAGACGGGGGTATGGCTACACCTTC.

This clonotype has just a few counts. This chain uses TRBV15 with TRBJ1-1; D may be TRBD1 (6 bases). This CDR3 has 13 residues. In germline, CDR1 is LNHNV, CDR2 YYDKDF (reference sequence). Trimming removed 6 bases from V and 3 bases from J, with 11 bases in between. For the CDR3, the DNA is TGTGCCACCAGTTTGGGACACCACACTGAAGCTTTCTTT. It translates to CATSLGHHTEAFF.

V usage is TRBV29-1 and J usage is TRBJ2-1; TRBD2 matches 9 bases. After removal of 5 bases from V and 10 bases from J, the junction contained 9 bases not matched to a gene. The CDR3 length is 13 residues. CDR1 SQVTM and CDR2 ANQGSEA come from the germline V gene. The DNA of the CDR3 is TGCAGCGTTCCCACGAGGACTAGCGCGGAGCAGTTCTTC. As protein: CSVPTRTSAEQFF.

The chain carries TRBV4-1 and TRBJ1-3; TRBD1 is a possible D gene (5 bases). The CDR3 is made up of 17 amino acids. Germline V gene data show CDR1 as MGHRA and CDR2 as YSYEKL. The V end lost 0 bases, the J end lost 0 bases, and 12 bases lay between the germline ends. The CDR3 loop reads CASSQEGRSYSGNTIYF. CDR3 coding DNA: TGCGCCAGCAGCCAAGAGGGACGGAGCTACTCTGGAAACACCATATATTTT.

This clonotype was found a few times. The genes are TRBV7-6 and TRBJ2-1; TRBD2 is a possible D gene (5 bases). V lost 5 bases to trimming and J lost 2 bases, with 7 bases between them. The CDR3 consists of 13 residues. Germline CDR1 SGHVS, CDR2 FNYEAQ. The chain's CDR3 is CASSPGTYNEQFF. The DNA for the CDR3 is TGTGCCAGCAGCCCCGGGACCTACAATGAGCAGTTCTTC.

This chain uses TRBV12-3 or TRBV12-4 with TRBJ2-2; D perhaps matches TRBD1 (5 bases). V gave up 3 bases and J gave up 6 bases, with 11 bases separating them. The CDR3 totals 14 residues. This CDR3 reads CASSFQGLAGELFF. Written as DNA, the CDR3 is TGTGCCAGCAGTTTTCAGGGTTTGGCCGGGGAGCTGTTTTTT.

This clonotype was seen ten or more times. The V and J genes are TRBV6-6 and TRBJ2-1; unclear D gene. V was shortened by 2 bases and J by 1 base, with 9 bases between the two germline ends. Germline CDR1 reads MNHNY; CDR2 reads SVGAGI (reference sequence). The CDR3 is 15 amino acids. The CDR3 reads CASSYRSGSYNEQFF. CDR3 DNA: TGTGCCAGCAGTTACAGGTCCGGATCCTACAATGAGCAGTTCTTC.

This clonotype was counted between two and nine times. The chain recombines TRBV20-1 with TRBJ1-2; tentative D call: TRBD1 (5 bases). Germline lookup yields CDR1 DFQATT and CDR2 SNEGSKA (reference sequence). V lost 3 bases to trimming and J lost 8 bases, with 13 bases between them. The CDR3 totals 12 residues. In DNA form, the CDR3 reads TGCAGTGCTAGCGGGGGTCCGGGAGGCTACACCTTC. Encoded protein: CSASGGPGGYTF.

This clonotype was observed a few times. The V and J genes are TRBV10-3 and TRBJ2-1; the D is unclear. Germline V CDR1 and CDR2: ENHRY, SYGVKD. Trimming took 7 bases from V and 5 from J, leaving 12 bases between them. The CDR3 has 13 residues. CDR3 protein: CAITTGSNNEQFF. The CDR3, as DNA: TGTGCCATCACTACTGGCTCTAACAATGAGCAGTTCTTC.

This clonotype showed up just a few times. This rearrangement joins TRBV23-1 to TRBJ1-1, with D perhaps matching TRBD1 (5 bases). TRBV23-1 is labeled an ORF, and its function is uncertain. This CDR3 has 15 amino acids. The ends were cut back, 8 bases at V and 0 bases at J, with 16 bases in the middle. This CDR3 reads CASHRRECMNTEAFF. In nucleotides, the CDR3 is TGCGCCAGCCACCGCAGGGAGTGCATGAACACTGAAGCTTTCTTT.

The chain uses TRBV7-3 and TRBJ2-1; 8 bases are a match to TRBD1. Germline CDR1 reads SGHTA; CDR2 reads FQGTGA. Unmatched junction bases numbered 8, after V lost 5 bases and J lost 8 bases. The CDR3 consists of 14 residues. CDR3 region: CASSHGQGWDEQFF. DNA for the CDR3: TGTGCCAGCAGCCACGGACAGGGTTGGGATGAGCAGTTCTTC.

There are a few counts of this clonotype. The V and J genes are TRBV7-2 and TRBJ2-5, with D uncertain. This CDR3 comprises 14 residues. Germline values: CDR1 SGHTA, CDR2 FQGNSA. V lost 4 bases and J lost 1, with 10 bases in between. CDR3 residues: CASSYLTRQETQYF. The CDR3 DNA is TGTGCCAGCAGCTACCTCACACGCCAAGAGACCCAGTACTTC.

This clonotype was counted only a few times. This chain links TRBV7-8 with TRBJ2-5; the match to TRBD2 covers 8 bases. Per the germline V gene, CDR1 is SGHVS and CDR2 is FQNEAQ. Trimming at V came to 3 bases and at J to 1 base, leaving 1 base not matched to a gene. This CDR3 has 14 residues. The CDR3 sequence: CASSFRGGQETQYF. DNA for the CDR3: TGTGCCAGCAGCTTCCGGGGGGGCCAAGAGACCCAGTACTTC.

The chain employs TRBV3-1 and TRBJ2-2; D could derive from TRBD1 or TRBD2 (5 bases each). The CDR3 is 16 amino acids. Germline V gene sequence: CDR1 LGHDT, CDR2 YNNKEL (reference sequence). Deletions cut 0 bases from V and 2 bases from J, with 10 bases between. CDR3 amino acids: CASSQEGVPNTGELFF. CDR3 nucleotides: TGTGCCAGCAGCCAAGAGGGGGTGCCAAACACCGGGGAGCTGTTTTTT.

In its sample, this clonotype was seen a few times. J is TRBJ2-3 and V is TRBV5-1, with TRBD1 matching over 7 bases. Germline values: CDR1 SGHRS, CDR2 YFSETQ. With V trimmed by 0 bases and J by 0 bases, 1 base remained unmatched. The length of the CDR3 is 15 residues. CDR3 in DNA: TGCGCCAGCAGCTTGGCGGGACAGAGCACAGATACGCAGTATTTT. This gives the protein CASSLAGQSTDTQYF. The full variable domain, its missing parts supplied by reference TRBV5-1 and TRBJ2-3, is KAGVTQTPRYLIKTRGQQVTLSCSPISGHRSVSWYQQTPGQGLQFLFEYFSETQRNKGNFPGRFSGRQFSNSRSEMNVSTLELGDSALYLCASSLAGQSTDTQYFGPGTRLTVL.